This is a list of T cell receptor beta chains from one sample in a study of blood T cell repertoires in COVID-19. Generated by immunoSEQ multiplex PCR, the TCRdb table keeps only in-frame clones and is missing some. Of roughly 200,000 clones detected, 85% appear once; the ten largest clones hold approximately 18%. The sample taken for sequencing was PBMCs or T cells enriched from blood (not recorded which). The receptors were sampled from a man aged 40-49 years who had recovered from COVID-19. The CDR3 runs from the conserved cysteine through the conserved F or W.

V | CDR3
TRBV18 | CASSSKRGSGSEQFF
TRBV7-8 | CASSLSATNTDTQYF
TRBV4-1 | CASSQDGSGGTDTQYF
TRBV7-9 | CASSSQGSTEAFF
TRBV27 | CASSSVSTDTQYF
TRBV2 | CASKSTYENTGELFF
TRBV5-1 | CASSLESTRKVGAYEQYF
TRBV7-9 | CASSWDRGGTEAFF
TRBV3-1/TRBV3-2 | CASSQGLGGQPQHF
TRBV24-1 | CATSVGGVKNEQYF
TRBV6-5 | CASSYSGGINEKLFF
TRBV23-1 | CASTCGVQNIQYF
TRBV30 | CAWQGQGVSPLHF
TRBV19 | CASTQRTGTEYSSGNTIYF
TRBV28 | CASDDRDYGYTF
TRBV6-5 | CASSSYSGLLEGEAFF
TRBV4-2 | CASSQDGQTSNYGYTF
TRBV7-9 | CASTHQNTEAFF
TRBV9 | CASEGVAGPSYNEQFF
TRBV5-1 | CASSPGGSGMGETQYF
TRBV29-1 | CSVSTGQGDTEAFF
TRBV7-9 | CASSLRGSDTEAFF
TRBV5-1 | CASSLVVTGNGYTF
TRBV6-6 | CASSSLSMGVTDTQYF